This TCR beta chain was sequenced for a study of memory CD4+ T cells and cytomegalovirus serostatus. For the study at large: Healthy Belgian adult donors included about nine CMV-positive and 20 to 30 CMV-negative people.

The data were produced by immunoSEQ multiplex PCR, yet TCRdb's version contains in-frame clones alone and is incomplete. The profile shows around 50,000 clones, roughly 74% of them singletons. The sort gate was single viable CD3+CD4+CD8-CD45RO+ cells for memory CD4+ T cells. CDR3 size: 13 residues. CDR1 is LNHDA, CDR2 SQIVND, per germline (reference sequence). V dropped 5 bases and J dropped 8; count of bases not matched to a gene: 5. About this clone: Antigen specificity is unknown.

Broader study findings: CMV serostatus prediction reached median AUC approximately 0.95, or 0.91 with US-trained model. Of 164 reported CMV TCRbeta sequences, 67 were found in memory CD4+ repertoires.

The sequence was collected from an adult in good health and CMV-seropositive. The sample was memory CD4+ T cells from blood. The chain couples TRBV19 to TRBJ1-5; TRBD1 aligns across 8 bases. In nucleotides, the CDR3 is TGTGCCAGTAGTGGACAGGGCGGAGAGCCCCAGCATTTT. Protein: CASSGQGGEPQHF. Drawing the rest from reference TRBV19 and TRBJ1-5, the complete variable domain is DGGITQSPKYLFRKEGQNVTLSCEQNLNHDAMYWYRQDPGQGLRLIYYSQIVNDFQKGDIAEGYSVSREKKESFPLTVTSAQKNPTAFYLCASSGQGGEPQHFGDGTRLSIL.